This T cell receptor (beta chain) was retrieved from a study of T cells in Graves' hyperthyroidism and ophthalmopathy (dated by TCRdb to between 2017 and 2020). In the study overall: Peripheral blood was collected at initial diagnosis, before any treatment. A discovery cohort of roughly 100 patients, fewer than 50 with Graves' ophthalmopathy and 57 with stable Graves' hyperthyroidism, was used to find distinguishing TCR V-J signatures. Whether ophthalmopathy could be predicted prospectively was tested in an independent validation cohort made up of 18 to 20 hyperthyroidism patients plus 17 patients who later progressed to ophthalmopathy. The roughly 90 discovery patients were divided at random into training and test sets in a 7:3 ratio. Thyroid tissue and blood T-cell repertoires from roughly 6 Graves' hyperthyroidism patients were also compared in the study. After blood sampling, hyperthyroidism patients were treated with methimazole at a starting dose of 30 mg daily, and ophthalmopathy patients were treated with high-dose intravenous methylprednisolone. The paper describes TCR Vbeta CDR3 sequencing of 120 to 150 peripheral blood samples, made up of around 41 ophthalmopathy patients, roughly 80 hyperthyroidism patients and about 17 progressor patients.

This clonotype was recorded at least ten times. Its binding antigen is unknown. No much larger clone exists at a distance of one base, and base qualities are not known. Amplification of TCR beta CDR3 regions was carried out from RNA transcripts. A first-round RT-PCR of the TCR CDR3 used the HTBI primer set with the Qiagen OneStep RT-PCR kit. Libraries were constructed in a second round of multiplex PCR, after which size selection and purification were performed. Paired-end sequencing of the libraries was performed with 100 bp reads on an Illumina HiSeq2000. The paper's processing steps were these. SOAPnuke was used to process the raw data, with reads discarded if the reads contained adapters or uncalled bases, had a mean Phred below 15, or lacked an exact constant-primer or identifier match. COPE v1.2.5 was used to merge the high-quality paired reads, and each unique nucleotide sequence was defined as a clonotype. MiTCR v1.1 was used to align the clonotypes against IMGT TRBV, TRBD and TRBJ reference segments. The analysis included only V-J combinations with a frequency above 0.0001, which together covered 98% to 99.2% of the repertoires. A TCS score was defined as the ratio of F50 (clonal expansion) to E x V (chaos), with BLOSUM62-based TCRdist applied between CDR3 peptides within each V-J. Welch's t-statistics and random forest reduced approximately 520 V-J features to 10 to 15, which were used in a naive Bayes classifier (R e1071). TCRdb reanalyzed the raw reads on its own, using fastp at Q25 for trimming and MiXCR for clone calling, and kept in-frame beta chains. Each CDR3 protein appears once, grouped with its most common genes and DNA. TCRdb, not the original authors, processed these V and J calls. Counted in this sample were 480,000 or so distinct CDR3 sequences; over 13% of them appeared once. The ten largest clones take up 17% of the sample.

What the study reported, not specific to this receptor: A 13 V-J signature model separated ophthalmopathy from stable hyperthyroidism, with approximately 86% sensitivity and just under 84% specificity in cross-validation and 80%/75% in testing. Blood samples also contained most of the expanded thyroid clonotypes (frequency above 0.001), which suggests that blood repertoires may reflect thyroid immune responses. During validation, the model predicted progression to ophthalmopathy a median of about 6.5 months ahead of onset, with 70.59% sensitivity and more than 72% specificity. Sample size was not statistically predetermined, and blinding of investigators to group allocation was not performed.

The CDR3, from cysteine to phenylalanine, totals 14 residues. Only the CDR3 DNA is retained, 42 bases long and in frame from the first base. The junction shows trimming of 7 bases on V and 4 bases on J, plus 16 bases between the germline ends. CDR1 SGHVS and CDR2 FQNEAQ are derived from the germline V gene. Stable Graves' hyperthyroidism was defined as no progression to ophthalmopathy during 18 months of follow-up. Hyperthyroidism patients were aged 18 to 65 years and newly diagnosed, with disease duration of less than 2 months. Patients with uncontrolled infections, other autoimmune diseases, pregnancy or lactation were excluded. Diagnoses were established on the basis of clinical symptoms, serum thyroxine and TRAb, thyroid ultrasound, and orbital computed tomography. PBMCs were separated from approximately 9.9 ml of fresh peripheral blood using Ficoll-Paque density gradient centrifugation. Trizol reagent was used to extract total RNA, and RNA quality was then checked on an Agilent 2100 Bioanalyzer.

The rearrangement joined TRBV7-8 to TRBJ1-2; the D gene identity is not certain. Sequenced input: blood. The TCR comes from a young woman with Graves' hyperthyroidism. The CDR3 corresponds to CASTQSWASYGYTF. The nucleotide sequence reads TGTGCCAGCACCCAATCGTGGGCGAGCTATGGCTACACCTTC.